Following are 11 T cell receptor beta chains from one sample sequenced in a study of cytomegalovirus exposure and HLA in healthy donors. Primers for the PCR totalled 60 Vbeta and 13 Jbeta. TCRdb's copy holds only in-frame clones and misses some; the assay was immunoSEQ multiplex PCR. The top ten hold around 2.9% of the sample, which has around 130,000 clones, 70% to 75% seen once. Sequencing was carried out using PBMCs. The receptors were sampled from a man aged 30-40 years in good health and CMV-seronegative.

The chain joins TRBV9 to TRBJ2-3; D gene ambiguous. The germline V gene encodes CDR1 SGDLS and CDR2 YYNGEE. The ends were cut back, 3 bases at V and 5 bases at J, with 4 bases in the middle. The CDR3 contains 11 residues. CDR3 bases: TGTGCCAGCAGCGGAGGAGATACGCAGTATTTT. Translated, it gives CASSGGDTQYF.

The chain employs TRBV29-1 and TRBJ2-5; a possible D gene is TRBD1 (5 bases). The CDR3 length is 14 residues. The V end was cut by 2 bases, the J end by 9 bases, with 19 bases between. Germline CDR1 and CDR2: SQVTM and ANQGSEA. In DNA, the CDR3 is TGCAGCGTTGAATGGTCGACAGCGAGGAAGGCCCAGTACTTC. Its translation: CSVEWSTARKAQYF.

The V call is TRBV6-5, the J call TRBJ2-3, with D possibly matching TRBD2 (5 bases). The CDR3 has 15 residues. Germline CDR1 and CDR2: MNHEY and SVGAGI. The V end lost 4 bases, the J end lost 0 bases, and 11 bases lay between the germline ends. The CDR3 here is CASSLGGRSTDTQYF. The CDR3 DNA reads as TGTGCCAGCAGTTTAGGCGGGCGGAGCACAGATACGCAGTATTTT.

In this sample, this clone turned up a few times. The chain combines TRBV6-5 with TRBJ1-1; D is ambiguous. The germline gives CDR1 MNHEY, CDR2 SVGAGI. The CDR3 is 13 residues long. V was trimmed by 5 bases and J by 0 bases, leaving 7 bases between them. CDR3 residues: CASSKQMNTEAFF. The CDR3 DNA follows: TGTGCCAGCAGTAAACAGATGAACACTGAAGCTTTCTTT.

The V call is TRBV2, the J call TRBJ1-6, with 10 positions matching TRBD1. CDR3 length equals 16 residues. CDR1 is SNHLY and CDR2 is FYNNEI in the germline V gene. The J segment lost 9 bases and the V segment lost 7 bases, leaving 12 bases of the junction unmatched. The CDR3 DNA reads as TGTGCCAGCAAGGGCGTTGCCCGGGACAGGGGTTCACCCCTCCACTTT. This translates into CASKGVARDRGSPLHF. The full variable domain, its missing parts supplied by reference TRBV2 and TRBJ1-6, is EPEVTQTPSHQVTQMGQEVILRCVPISNHLYFYWYRQILGQKVEFLVSFYNNEISEKSEIFDDQFSVERPDGSNFTLKIRSTKLEDSAMYFCASKGVARDRGSPLHFGNGTRLTVT.

CDR3 region: CASSLAGAAGELFF. CDR3 nucleotides: TGCGCCAGCAGCTTAGCGGGGGCGGCCGGGGAGCTGTTTTTT. V and J are TRBV5-1 and TRBJ2-2; 8 bases are a match to TRBD2. The CDR3 consists of 14 residues. J lost 6 bases, V lost 2 bases, and 3 bases had no gene match. In germline, CDR1 is SGHRS, CDR2 YFSETQ.

The chain couples TRBV6-5 to TRBJ2-3, with D tentatively TRBD1 (6 bases). Germline lookup yields CDR1 MNHEY and CDR2 SVGAGI. V lost 0 bases and J 2 bases, leaving 9 bases between the germline ends. The CDR3 extends over 15 amino acids. CDR3 sequence (DNA): TGTGCCAGCAGTTACTCGGGGGCTACCACAGATACGCAGTATTTT. Translated, it gives CASSYSGATTDTQYF.

V is TRBV18 and J is TRBJ2-7, with 8 nucleotides matching TRBD1. The germline gives CDR1 KGHSH, CDR2 LQKENI. The CDR3 is 15 amino acids. The ends lost 6 bases at V and 3 bases at J; junction bases unmatched: 10. The CDR3 protein is CASSPLQGQGYEQYF. The CDR3 nucleotides read TGTGCCAGCTCGCCCCTCCAAGGACAGGGCTACGAGCAGTACTTC.

In its sample, this clone was seen once. V gene TRBV7-6 combines with J gene TRBJ2-2; D is possibly TRBD1 (5 bases). Germline V gene data show CDR1 as SGHVS and CDR2 as FNYEAQ. CDR3 length: 16 residues. The germline V and J ends were trimmed by 5 bases and 0 bases, with 13 bases remaining between them. CDR3 amino acids: CASSPRQSTNTGELFF. The CDR3 bases are TGTGCCAGCAGCCCACGACAGAGTACGAACACCGGGGAGCTGTTTTTT. Combining the CDR3 with reference TRBV7-6 and TRBJ2-2 gives the whole variable domain GAGVSQSPRYKVTKRGQDVALRCDPISGHVSLYWYRQALGQGPEFLTYFNYEAQQDKSGLPNDRFSAERPEGSISTLTIQRTEQRDSAMYRCASSPRQSTNTGELFFGEGSRLTVL.

The chain employs TRBV10-3 and TRBJ2-7, with D possibly TRBD1 on 6 matching bases. Trimming pared 4 bases from V and 4 bases from J, leaving 14 bases between. CDR1 and CDR2 (germline): ENHRY, SYGVKD. This CDR3 has 14 residues. CDR3 protein: CAISGTADPYEQYF. The CDR3 DNA follows: TGTGCCATCAGTGGGACAGCCGACCCATACGAGCAGTACTTC.

The gene calls are TRBV4-3 and TRBJ2-7; D is undetermined. The CDR3 is 15 residues long. Per the germline V gene, CDR1 is LGHNA and CDR2 is YSLEER. V was trimmed by 0 bases and J by 5 bases, leaving 14 bases between them. CDR3 protein: CASSQEFNGFHEQYF. CDR3 coding DNA: TGCGCCAGCAGCCAAGAATTTAACGGGTTCCACGAGCAGTACTTC.